The 10 T cell receptor beta chains presented below share a single source sample, sequenced in a study of T cells in localized non-small cell lung cancer (dated by TCRdb to 2019 to 2021). Library preparation was by the immunoSEQ multiplex PCR assay. This is the immuneACCESS table as TCRdb keeps it, with only in-frame sequences that have V and J called. A part of the clones is gone; compared with another copy, unresolved V genes explain less than half, and the rest is unexplained. This sample gives 60,000 to 75,000 clones in total; roughly 79% of them show up just once. The ten largest clones add up to approximately 4.7% of the sample. The sequences come from PBMCs, collected before any cancer treatment. The receptors derive from a man between 40 and 69 years old with stage II lung adenocarcinoma.

The gene calls are TRBV5-6 and TRBJ2-7; D remains unclear. The CDR3 consists of 11 residues. V shed 1 base and J shed 7 bases, with 6 bases lying between them. CDR1 is SGHDT, CDR2 YYEEEE, per germline. The CDR3 DNA reads TGTGCCAGCAGCTTGATGGGGGAGCAGTACTTC. It translates to CASSLMGEQYF.

This chain links TRBV4-1 with TRBJ1-5, with D hard to call. There are 14 residues in the CDR3. Germline CDR1 reads MGHRA; CDR2 reads YSYEKL. V shed 0 bases and J shed 5 bases, with 8 bases lying between them. The CDR3 nucleotides are TGCGCCAGCAGCCAAGAAGGCTCTTATCAGCCCCAGCATTTT. This codes for CASSQEGSYQPQHF.

The chain couples TRBV21-1 to TRBJ2-5; the table's D call, TRBD1, was not checked against the DNA. TRBV21-1 is termed a pseudogene. The CDR3 is made up of 19 amino acids. CDR3 residues: CASSNLGGTGMVGQETQYF. The CDR3 DNA reads TGTGCCAGCAGCAACCTTGGCGGGACAGGGATGGTGGGCCAAGAGACCCAGTACTTC.

V and J are TRBV5-1 and TRBJ1-2; 7 bases fit TRBD1. CDR3 length equals 14 residues. V trimming: 0 bases; J trimming: 3 bases; junction bases outside the gene matches: 2. CDR1 and CDR2 (germline): SGHRS, YFSETQ. The CDR3 nucleotides are TGCGCCAGCAGCTTGGGACAGGGTGACTATGGCTACACCTTC. This codes for CASSLGQGDYGYTF.

This clone was seen just once. This chain connects TRBV2 to TRBJ1-4; D gene unclear. Germline lookup yields CDR1 SNHLY and CDR2 FYNNEI. V dropped 6 bases and J dropped 5 bases, with 16 bases sitting between them. This CDR3 spans 15 amino acids. The CDR3 DNA sequence: TGTGCCAGCAGAAAAGAATCGGGGAGCAATGAAAAACTGTTTTTT. It encodes CASRKESGSNEKLFF.

The rearrangement links TRBV15 to TRBJ2-7; D gene ambiguous. From germline, CDR1 is LNHNV and CDR2 YYDKDF (reference sequence). V lost 3 bases and J lost 5, with 14 bases in between. This CDR3 has 14 residues. The DNA for the CDR3 is TGTGCCACCAGCAGTACGACACCGTCGCACGAGCAGTACTTC. It specifies CATSSTTPSHEQYF.

The chain is built from TRBV5-1 and TRBJ2-5, with D perhaps matching TRBD1 (6 bases). CDR3 length equals 14 residues. Germline V gene lookup returns CDR1 SGHRS and CDR2 YFSETQ. The V and J ends lost 7 bases and 5 bases respectively, with 18 bases between them. CDR3 DNA sequence: TGCGCCAGCGGCAGACGCAGGGGAGAGGAGACCCAGTACTTC. Protein: CASGRRRGEETQYF. Full variable domain (remainder filled in from reference TRBV5-1 and TRBJ2-5): KAGVTQTPRYLIKTRGQQVTLSCSPISGHRSVSWYQQTPGQGLQFLFEYFSETQRNKGNFPGRFSGRQFSNSRSEMNVSTLELGDSALYLCASGRRRGEETQYFGPGTRLLVL.

This chain joins TRBV9 and TRBJ2-1; 14 nucleotides line up with TRBD2. Per the germline V gene, CDR1 is SGDLS and CDR2 is YYNGEE. This CDR3 is 18 amino acids long. The junction had 13 bases not matched to a gene; V was cut back by 4 bases and J by 7 bases. CDR3 DNA sequence: TGTGCCAGCAGCCCGACTAGCGGGAGGGGAGTGGGTTGGAATGAGCAGTTCTTC. Translated: CASSPTSGRGVGWNEQFF.

In the case of this clone: The germline gene is not matched at one end of the junction; a read error may be the cause. J is TRBJ2-4 and V is TRBV5-1, with 7 bases matching TRBD2. There are 13 residues in the CDR3. Per germline, CDR1 SGHRS and CDR2 YFSETQ. CDR3: CASSLYLAALVGF. CDR3 DNA: TGCGCCAGCAGCTTGTATCTAGCGGCATTAGTCGGGTTC.

The chain recombines TRBV5-6 with TRBJ2-3, with D maybe TRBD2 (6 bases). Trimming pared 3 bases from V and 3 bases from J, leaving 8 bases between. Germline V gives CDR1 SGHDT, CDR2 YYEEEE. This CDR3 contains 13 residues. The CDR3 DNA is TGTGCCAGCAGCTCAGGGAGGACAGATACGCAGTATTTT. It encodes CASSSGRTDTQYF.